The clone carrying this T cell receptor (beta chain) was counted a few times. The target antigen is unknown. The source of the sample is a study of cytomegalovirus exposure and HLA in healthy donors. Overall study context: From HLA-typed donors, an early data release held roughly 80 million unique TCRs.

The V gene end was trimmed by 4 bases and the J gene end by 8 bases; junction bases not matched to a gene: 11. Germline V gene sequence: CDR1 MGHDK, CDR2 SYGVNS. This CDR3 spans 18 amino acids. Study-wide findings and caveats: Later work found that TCR association rates differed between HLA loci; DRB1 had the most and HLA-C the fewest. The classifier reportedly diagnosed cytomegalovirus status with high sensitivity and specificity.

The PCR had 60 Vbeta and 13 Jbeta primers. Clones were sequenced by immunoSEQ multiplex PCR, and TCRdb holds only the in-frame ones, with some missing. The sample includes 100,000 or so clones, about 81% seen only once; the top ten take around 9.3%. This sequence was found in a man in his forties or fifties in good health and CMV-seronegative. The chain couples TRBV25-1 to TRBJ2-1; 16 nucleotides agree with TRBD2. Material: PBMCs. This chain's CDR3 is CASSVGTSGGADHYEQFF. CDR3 DNA sequence: TGTGCCAGCAGTGTTGGGACTAGCGGGGGGGCCGATCACTATGAGCAGTTCTTC.